Presented here are 7 T cell receptor beta chains from one specimen sequenced in a study of CD8 T cells in Susac syndrome. cDNA came from about 0.5 to 1 ug RNA primed by random hexamers. Each CDR3 protein is one row after TCRdb ran MiXCR on the immunoSEQ multiplex PCR reads. This table holds roughly 120,000 distinct CDR3 sequences, roughly 94% found once. The specimen was CD4+ T cells from PBMCs. The receptors were gathered from a human donor with multiple sclerosis.

The CDR3 sequence is CASLDSDYGYTF. Written as DNA, the CDR3 is TGTGCCAGTCTGGACAGCGACTATGGCTACACCTTC. The rearrangement uses TRBV19 and TRBJ1-2; a weak D match, TRBD1 (6 bases). The germline V gene has CDR1 LNHDA and CDR2 SQIVND (reference sequence). CDR3 length equals 12 residues. Trimming stripped 8 bases from V and 3 bases from J, with 10 bases between.

V and J are TRBV19 and TRBJ1-2, with 9 bases identical to TRBD1. Unmatched junction bases numbered 1, after V lost 3 bases and J lost 5 bases. The length of the CDR3 is 13 residues. Per the germline V gene, CDR1 is LNHDA and CDR2 is SQIVND (reference sequence). CDR3 DNA: TGTGCCAGTAGTATGGGACAGGGATATGGCTACACCTTC. The encoded protein is CASSMGQGYGYTF.

The chain recombines TRBV30 with TRBJ2-5, with a tentative D call TRBD1 (5 bases). The CDR3 sequence is 12 residues long. The germline V and J ends were trimmed by 3 bases and 2 bases, with 7 bases remaining between them. CDR1 is GTSNPN, CDR2 SVGIG, per germline (reference sequence). The CDR3: CAWRQAQETQYF. CDR3 coding DNA: TGTGCCTGGAGACAGGCTCAAGAGACCCAGTACTTC.

The chain joins TRBV20-1 to TRBJ1-1; D is undetermined. The V end was cut by 7 bases, the J end by 8 bases, with 20 bases between. Germline values: CDR1 DFQATT, CDR2 SNEGSKA (reference sequence). The CDR3 has 13 residues. In nucleotides, the CDR3 is TGCAGTGGATTGGTCGAGGGAGGTAGAGAAGCTTTCTTT. It is translated as CSGLVEGGREAFF.

This clonotype was counted between two and nine times. V and J are TRBV3-1 and TRBJ2-3, with D unclear. Germline V gene sequence: CDR1 LGHDT, CDR2 YNNKEL (reference sequence). Trimming took 1 base from V and 3 from J, leaving 5 bases between them. The CDR3 sequence is 13 residues long. The CDR3 nucleotides read TGTGCCAGCAGCCAAGGGGGTACAGATACGCAGTATTTT. It is translated as CASSQGGTDTQYF.

The chain is built from TRBV11-2 and TRBJ2-1, with TRBD1 matching 7 bases. Germline V gives CDR1 SGHAT, CDR2 FQNNGV. The CDR3 runs 17 residues. J lost 7 bases, V lost 1 base, and 13 bases had no gene match. CDR3 sequence reads: CASSLVLHKRGQNEQFF. The CDR3 nucleotides are TGTGCCAGCAGCTTAGTTCTCCACAAGAGGGGGCAAAATGAGCAGTTCTTC.

The CDR3 region has the DNA TGTGCCACCTCAGCTGTGGGGACCGCCGGGGAGCTGTTTTTT. It encodes CATSAVGTAGELFF. The rearrangement uses TRBV10-3 and TRBJ2-2, with D perhaps matching TRBD1 or TRBD2 (5 bases each). Germline CDR1 ENHRY, CDR2 SYGVKD. V lost 10 bases and J lost 6, with 18 bases in between. The CDR3 totals 14 residues.